This entry lists 21 T cell receptor beta chains sequenced from one sample in a study of blood T cell repertoires in COVID-19. The protocol was immunoSEQ multiplex PCR, while the TCRdb copy is restricted to in-frame clones and leaves out a portion. The sample consists of roughly 200,000 clones, around nine tenths of them appearing once. The sample consisted of peripheral blood. All receptors derive from a man in his 60s who had recovered from COVID-19.

The chain has TRBV3-1 (or the pseudogene TRBV3-2) and TRBJ2-1, with 9 positions matching TRBD2. The V gene's germline CDR1 is LGHDT and CDR2 YNNKEL (reference sequence). CDR3 length equals 17 residues. V trimming: 4 bases; J trimming: 7 bases; junction bases outside the gene matches: 14. The CDR3 region has the DNA TGTGCCAGCAGCCCCATCCTAGGTGCGGGGGGGCAGAATGAGCAGTTCTTC. It translates to CASSPILGAGGQNEQFF.

The chain employs TRBV11-2 and TRBJ2-5; the match to TRBD1 covers 9 bases. Germline V lookup: CDR1 SGHAT, CDR2 FQNNGV. J lost 3 bases, V lost 3 bases, and 2 bases had no gene match. This CDR3 is built from 14 residues. The CDR3 nucleotides are TGTGCCAGCAGCTTCAGACAGGGGGAAGAGACCCAGTACTTC. Protein: CASSFRQGEETQYF.

With regard to this clone: One end of the junction does not line up with germline, which may come from a read error. This chain uses TRBV29-1 with TRBJ2-3; D is unresolved. The CDR3 loop spans 12 amino acids. Germline V lookup: CDR1 SQVTM, CDR2 ANQGSEA. As DNA, the CDR3 is TGCAGCTCCCGAATGGGCACGGATACGCAGTATTTT. Protein product: CSSRMGTDTQYF.

The J gene is TRBJ2-7, the V gene TRBV18; 10 nucleotides line up with TRBD1. CDR1 and CDR2 (germline): KGHSH, LQKENI. The CDR3 consists of 13 residues. The ends lost 8 bases at V and 4 bases at J; junction bases unmatched: 5. In DNA form, the CDR3 reads TGTGCCAGCGGGGGACAGGGGCGGTACGAGCAGTACTTC. As protein: CASGGQGRYEQYF.

The chain is built from TRBV30 and TRBJ1-3; D unresolved. This CDR3 has 15 residues. Germline V gives CDR1 GTSNPN, CDR2 SVGIG (reference sequence). Trimming shortened V by 6 bases and J by 1 base, and 16 bases separated the two germline ends. In nucleotides, the CDR3 is TGTGCCTGTATGACCGGGGTCACATCTGGAAACACCATATATTTT. Translating gives CACMTGVTSGNTIYF.

The chain employs TRBV6-5 and TRBJ1-1, with TRBD1 matching over 7 bases. CDR3 length equals 14 residues. CDR1 MNHEY and CDR2 SVGAGI come from the germline V gene. V shed 6 bases, J shed 3 bases, and the junction held 7 bases outside the gene matches. DNA of the CDR3: TGTGCCAGCAGCTTCCCCCAGGGGGACACTGAAGCTTTCTTT. It encodes CASSFPQGDTEAFF.

This sequence joins TRBV28 and TRBJ1-4; tentatively, D is TRBD1 (6 bases). Germline V gene sequence: CDR1 MDHEN, CDR2 SYDVKM. The CDR3 length is 16 residues. Trimming took 4 bases from V and 0 from J, leaving 12 bases between them. The CDR3 DNA reads TGTGCCAGCAGTTCCGGACAGTTTGCAACTAATGAAAAACTGTTTTTT. Translating it yields CASSSGQFATNEKLFF. Combining the CDR3 with reference TRBV28 and TRBJ1-4 gives the whole variable domain DVKVTQSSRYLVKRTGEKVFLECVQDMDHENMFWYRQDPGLGLRLIYFSYDVKMKEKGDIPEGYSVSREKKERFSLILESASTNQTSMYLCASSSGQFATNEKLFFGSGTQLSVL.

This clone occurred once. The V call is TRBV5-1, the J call TRBJ1-4; a weak D match, TRBD1 (5 bases). V lost 3 bases and J lost 8, with 20 bases in between. CDR1 SGHRS and CDR2 YFSETQ come from the germline V gene. The CDR3 consists of 16 residues. The CDR3 sequence: CASSSNPGRSGEKLFF. CDR3 nucleotide sequence: TGCGCCAGCAGCTCCAACCCAGGGCGTTCAGGAGAAAAACTGTTTTTT.

The chain employs TRBV6-5 and TRBJ1-2, with TRBD1 matching over 9 bases. This CDR3 has 14 amino acids. Germline CDR1 reads MNHEY; CDR2 reads SVGAGI. The ends lost 5 bases at V and 4 bases at J; junction bases unmatched: 5. The chain's CDR3 is CASSPTGGGYGYTF. CDR3 nucleotides: TGTGCCAGCAGTCCTACAGGGGGCGGCTATGGCTACACCTTC.

The chain combines TRBV5-1 with TRBJ2-5; 8 nucleotides line up with TRBD1. V was pared by 0 bases and J by 1 base, with 11 bases of the junction left unmatched. There are 18 residues in the CDR3. Germline assignment: CDR1 SGHRS and CDR2 YFSETQ. The CDR3 sequence: CASSLVVAGGATQETQYF. CDR3 in DNA: TGCGCCAGCAGCTTGGTCGTAGCAGGGGGCGCGACCCAAGAGACCCAGTACTTC. The variable domain in full, completed from reference TRBV5-1 and TRBJ2-5, reads KAGVTQTPRYLIKTRGQQVTLSCSPISGHRSVSWYQQTPGQGLQFLFEYFSETQRNKGNFPGRFSGRQFSNSRSEMNVSTLELGDSALYLCASSLVVAGGATQETQYFGPGTRLLVL.

The V gene is TRBV28, the J gene TRBJ1-2; 9 bases line up with TRBD1. Germline-derived CDR1 and CDR2 are MDHEN and SYDVKM. V shed 6 bases, J shed 9 bases, and the junction held 14 bases outside the gene matches. The CDR3 is made up of 15 amino acids. CDR3 DNA: TGTGCCAGCAGGGGACAGGGCGCACCGTCCCTACGCTACACCTTC. It yields the protein CASRGQGAPSLRYTF.

V and J are TRBV30 and TRBJ2-1; D call uncertain. Per the germline V gene, CDR1 is GTSNPN and CDR2 is SVGIG (reference sequence). This CDR3 is 13 amino acids long. V gave up 7 bases and J gave up 4 bases, with 14 bases separating them. CDR3 coding DNA: TGTGCCTCTACTGGTGATCATTACAATGAGCAGTTCTTC. Its translation: CASTGDHYNEQFF.

This chain uses TRBV5-1 with TRBJ2-5; 8 bases are a match to TRBD1. This CDR3 contains 15 residues. CDR1 and CDR2 (germline): SGHRS, YFSETQ. Unmatched junction bases numbered 8, after V lost 2 bases and J lost 5 bases. CDR3 in DNA: TGCGCCAGCAGCTTTTCCGGACAGGGCCAGGAGACCCAGTACTTC. Protein product: CASSFSGQGQETQYF.

V usage is TRBV27 and J usage is TRBJ1-2; 7 bases match TRBD1. The CDR3 has 15 residues. CDR1 is MNHEY, CDR2 SMNVEV, per germline (reference sequence). After removal of 0 bases from V and 4 bases from J, the junction contained 5 bases not matched to a gene. The CDR3: CASSLSGGTAYGYTF. As DNA, the CDR3 is TGTGCCAGCAGTTTATCAGGGGGGACAGCCTATGGCTACACCTTC.

This sequence joins TRBV2 and TRBJ2-1; 14 nucleotides align to TRBD2. Germline-derived CDR1 and CDR2 are SNHLY and FYNNEI. V trimming: 3 bases; J trimming: 6 bases; junction bases outside the gene matches: 1. The CDR3 totals 15 residues. In DNA form, the CDR3 reads TGTGCCAGCAGTGAGGGACTAGCGGGAGTCAATGAGCAGTTCTTC. Its protein product is CASSEGLAGVNEQFF. Complete variable domain (other parts from reference TRBV2 and TRBJ2-1): EPEVTQTPSHQVTQMGQEVILRCVPISNHLYFYWYRQILGQKVEFLVSFYNNEISEKSEIFDDQFSVERPDGSNFTLKIRSTKLEDSAMYFCASSEGLAGVNEQFFGPGTRLTVL.

This clone has a single count. The gene calls are TRBV5-6 and TRBJ1-2; 8 nucleotides match TRBD1. With V trimmed by 4 bases and J by 8 bases, 13 bases remained unmatched. Germline V gives CDR1 SGHDT, CDR2 YYEEEE. The CDR3 covers 15 residues. The CDR3 sequence: CASSQTGGAVDGYTF. The CDR3 coding sequence is TGTGCCAGCAGCCAAACAGGGGGGGCTGTCGACGGCTACACCTTC.

This clone was seen more than once but under ten times. The chain carries TRBV6-6 and TRBJ2-1; no reliable D call. This CDR3 has 12 residues. V lost 6 bases and J lost 5, with 8 bases in between. CDR1 is MNHNY and CDR2 is SVGAGI in the germline V gene (reference sequence). The CDR3 protein is CASSPVDNEQFF. CDR3 nucleotide sequence: TGTGCCAGCAGCCCGGTGGACAATGAGCAGTTCTTC.

The chain combines TRBV5-6 with TRBJ2-6; perhaps TRBD1 as D (5 bases). The CDR3 spans 16 residues. The germline gives CDR1 SGHDT, CDR2 YYEEEE. V was shortened by 2 bases and J by 3 bases, with 12 bases between the two germline ends. CDR3 in amino acids: CASSLLRAGGANVLTF. CDR3 DNA sequence: TGTGCCAGCAGCTTACTCAGGGCTGGTGGGGCCAACGTCCTGACTTTC.

This clone was recorded only once. This chain links TRBV19 with TRBJ1-1; D might be TRBD1 (5 bases). V shed 3 bases and J shed 6 bases, with 23 bases lying between them. This CDR3 contains 17 residues. Germline values: CDR1 LNHDA, CDR2 SQIVND (reference sequence). CDR3 sequence (DNA): TGTGCCAGTAGTATCAGGGTCGATCTAATCGTAGGCGCTGAAGCTTTCTTT. Translated: CASSIRVDLIVGAEAFF.

The chain has TRBV11-2 and TRBJ2-6; no clear D. The CDR3 has 18 residues. V was cut by 2 bases and J by 0 bases, with 14 bases left in between. Germline-derived CDR1 and CDR2 are SGHAT and FQNNGV. Here the CDR3 reads CASSLTTTPLSGANVLTF. CDR3 nucleotide sequence: TGTGCCAGCAGCTTAACCACTACGCCCCTCTCTGGGGCCAACGTCCTGACTTTC.

V gene TRBV5-4 combines with J gene TRBJ2-5; TRBD2 aligns across 8 bases. The CDR3 loop spans 15 amino acids. Looked up from germline, CDR1 is SGHNT and CDR2 is YYREEE (reference sequence). The V gene end was trimmed by 1 base and the J gene end by 2 bases; junction bases not matched to a gene: 4. CDR3 region: CASSLTGGRQETQYF. The CDR3 DNA reads TGTGCCAGCAGCTTGACGGGGGGGAGACAAGAGACCCAGTACTTC.